The 5 T cell receptor beta chains presented below share a single source sample, sequenced in a study of T cells in Graves' hyperthyroidism and ophthalmopathy. Researchers amplified the TCR beta CDR3 regions from RNA transcripts. The HTBI primer set was used in a first-round RT-PCR of the TCR CDR3. TCRdb re-derived calls from the multiplex PCR reads in MiXCR, one entry per CDR3 protein. This table has a few hundred thousand distinct CDR3 sequences, 20% appearing once. What was sequenced was blood. The origin of the receptors is a man younger than 35 with Graves' hyperthyroidism.

The table lists this clonotype with many counts. This chain uses TRBV19 with TRBJ2-2, with 7 bases aligning to TRBD2. Germline CDR1 reads LNHDA; CDR2 reads SQIVND (reference sequence). CDR3 length equals 16 residues. The ends lost 6 bases at V and 5 bases at J; junction bases unmatched: 12. The CDR3 sequence: CASRGSLRGGTGELFF. CDR3 in DNA: TGTGCCAGTAGGGGGTCTTTGCGGGGAGGGACCGGGGAGCTGTTTTTT. The variable domain in full, with the rest retrieved from reference TRBV19 and TRBJ2-2, is DGGITQSPKYLFRKEGQNVTLSCEQNLNHDAMYWYRQDPGQGLRLIYYSQIVNDFQKGDIAEGYSVSREKKESFPLTVTSAQKNPTAFYLCASRGSLRGGTGELFFGEGSRLTVL.

This clonotype appeared many times. This chain uses TRBV6-1 with TRBJ1-1; D not resolved. CDR3 size: 15 residues. Trimming cost V 2 bases and J 0 bases, with 10 bases left between them. Per the germline V gene, CDR1 is MNHNS and CDR2 is SASEGT. CDR3 in amino acids: CASSEPYRVNTEAFF. CDR3 DNA sequence: TGTGCCAGCAGTGAACCTTACAGAGTGAACACTGAAGCTTTCTTT.

In this sample, this clonotype turned up many times. The chain has TRBV12-3 or TRBV12-4 and TRBJ1-3; D is perhaps TRBD1 (5 bases). V dropped 2 bases and J dropped 8 bases, with 10 bases sitting between them. The CDR3 has 13 residues. The CDR3 sequence: CASSLKAGDTIYF. Written as DNA, the CDR3 is TGTGCCAGCAGTTTAAAGGCGGGGGACACCATATATTTT.

Comment on this clonotype: A much more abundant neighbour one base away suggests this may be a read error. The gene calls are TRBV7-9 and TRBJ1-5; 12 nucleotides agree with TRBD1. The CDR3 sequence is 15 residues long. Germline V gene lookup returns CDR1 SEHNR and CDR2 FQNEAQ (reference sequence). CDR3 nucleotides: TGTGTCAGCAGCGATGGGGACAGGGGGCATCAGCCCCAGCATTTT. This encodes CVSSDGDRGHQPQHF.

The chain uses TRBV9 and TRBJ2-2, with TRBD2 as a possible D gene (6 bases). Trimming removed 4 bases from V and 3 bases from J, with 19 bases in between. The CDR3 contains 17 residues. Germline assignment: CDR1 SGDLS and CDR2 YYNGEE. The CDR3 bases are TGTGCCAGCAGCCCACTTGCGGGAAGGCAGGACACCGGGGAGCTGTTTTTT. This encodes CASSPLAGRQDTGELFF.